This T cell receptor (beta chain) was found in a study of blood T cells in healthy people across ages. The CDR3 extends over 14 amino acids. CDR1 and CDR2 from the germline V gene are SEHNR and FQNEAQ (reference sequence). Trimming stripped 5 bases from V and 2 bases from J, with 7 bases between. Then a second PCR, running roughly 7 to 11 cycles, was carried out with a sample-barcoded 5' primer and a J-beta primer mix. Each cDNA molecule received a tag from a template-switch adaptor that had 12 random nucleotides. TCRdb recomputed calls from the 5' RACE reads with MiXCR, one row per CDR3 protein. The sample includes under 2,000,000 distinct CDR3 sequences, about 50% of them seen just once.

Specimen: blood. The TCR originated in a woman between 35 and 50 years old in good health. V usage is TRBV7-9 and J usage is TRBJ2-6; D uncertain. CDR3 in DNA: TGTGCCAGCAGCCTTCCAGCTGGGGCCAACGTCCTGACTTTC. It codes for CASSLPAGANVLTF. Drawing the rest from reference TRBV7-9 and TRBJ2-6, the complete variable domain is DTGVSQNPRHKITKRGQNVTFRCDPISEHNRLYWYRQTLGQGPEFLTYFQNEAQLEKSRLLSDRFSAERPKGSFSTLEIQRTEQGDSAMYLCASSLPAGANVLTFGAGSRLTVL.